This T cell receptor (beta chain) comes out of a study of identical twins. TCRdb ran MiXCR on the 5' RACE reads and lists one entry per CDR3 protein. Of hundreds of thousands of distinct CDR3 sequences listed, about 7.1% are singletons. There are many counts of this clonotype. The antigen is undetermined. V gave up 9 bases and J gave up 8 bases, with 16 bases separating them. The CDR3 covers 12 residues. Germline CDR1 is LGHDT and CDR2 is YNNKEL (reference sequence). Only healthy Caucasians were included as donors. Study-wide points: Twin-shared out-of-frame alpha sequences showed excess low generation probability. Insertion counts were lower in abundant cord blood beta clonotypes, a trend that memory repertoires did not show.

These data were likewise used in another study, on yellow fever vaccine responses in identical twins.

This receptor was obtained from a woman aged 18-29 years in good health. The chain is built from TRBV3-1 and TRBJ1-2; D possibly corresponds to TRBD1 (6 bases). Sequenced material: PBMCs. This CDR3 is CASTPGGGGYTF. The DNA for the CDR3 is TGTGCCAGTACTCCCGGGGGCGGAGGCTACACCTTC.